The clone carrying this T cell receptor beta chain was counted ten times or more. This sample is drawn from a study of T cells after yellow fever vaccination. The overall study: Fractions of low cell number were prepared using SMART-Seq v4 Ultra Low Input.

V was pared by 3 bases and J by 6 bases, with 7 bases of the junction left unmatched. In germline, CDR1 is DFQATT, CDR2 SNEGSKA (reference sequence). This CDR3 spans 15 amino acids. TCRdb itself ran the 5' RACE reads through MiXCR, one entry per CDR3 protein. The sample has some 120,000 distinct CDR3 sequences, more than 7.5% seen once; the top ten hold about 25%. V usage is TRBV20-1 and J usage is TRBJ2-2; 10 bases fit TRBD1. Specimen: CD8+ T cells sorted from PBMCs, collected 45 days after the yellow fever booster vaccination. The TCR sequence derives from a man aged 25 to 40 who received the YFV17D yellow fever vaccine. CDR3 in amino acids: CSASGRDRGPGELFF. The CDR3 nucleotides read TGCAGTGCTAGCGGCCGGGACAGGGGTCCCGGGGAGCTGTTTTTT.